The rows below give T cell receptor beta chains drawn from one sample of a study of OX40 agonist ivuxolimab in advanced cancers. Clones were read by immunoSEQ multiplex PCR, and TCRdb kept only the in-frame ones, dropping some. Of about 82,000 clones listed, 70% to 90% are singletons. Sequenced material: CD4+ or CD8+ T cells sorted from blood, taken in a trial of the OX40 agonist ivuxolimab. The receptors were sampled from an adult with an advanced solid tumor such as melanoma, head and neck, liver or kidney cancer. Both conserved end residues are part of each CDR3. The D gene is left open where the match is weak. Clone sizes are given selectively: once, few, many, or a class where the clone is expanded.

>TRBJ2-2|NA|TRBV12-2|NA
TGTGCAAGTCGTCCGGACCCGCGGGTTATAGACGGGGAGCTGTTTTTT
CASRPDPRVIDGELFF
>TRBJ2-5|NA|TRBV4-1|NA
TGCGCCAGCAGCCCTTCATCAGGTATATCGCGGGAGACCCAGTACTTC
CASSPSSGISRETQYF
>TRBJ1-5|NA|TRBV30|NA
TGTGCCTGGAGCCTGGACAGCACCTACCATCAGCCCCAGCATTTT
CAWSLDSTYHQPQHF
>TRBJ2-5|NA|TRBV7-6|NA
TGTGCCAGCAGCCCTCGCTCGGCAGGGCAAGGAGAGACCCAGTACTTC
CASSPRSAGQGETQYF
>TRBJ2-2|NA|TRBV11-3|NA
TGTGCCAGCTCCGCGGCGAGGGGCCGCGCCGGGGAGCTGTTTTTT
CASSAARGRAGELFF
>TRBJ2-5|NA|TRBV10-2|NA
TGCGCCAGTTGGGAGATTTCAAAGACCCAGTACTTC
CASWEISKTQYF
>TRBJ1-1|NA|TRBV14|TRBD1
TGTGCCAGCAGCCACGGGACAGTTGAAGCTTTCTTT
CASSHGTVEAFF
>TRBJ2-3|NA|TRBV10-1|TRBD1
TGCGCCAGCGCCACTGGGACAGCCACAGATACGCAGTATTTT
CASATGTATDTQYF
>TRBJ2-3|NA|TRBV27|NA
TGTGCCAGCCGGGCGGATGATACGCAGTATTTT
CASRADDTQYF
>TRBJ2-5|NA|TRBV7-3|NA
TGTGCCAGCAGCTCCCTAGGGGCCCCGGAGACCCAGTACTTC
CASSSLGAPETQYF
>TRBJ1-2|NA|TRBV28|TRBD1
TGTGCCAGCAGTTCGACAGGGGGGAAGTACTATGGCTACACCTTC
CASSSTGGKYYGYTF
>TRBJ2-7|once|TRBV7-9|NA
TGTGCCAGCAGCTTAGGGCCGGTCGTCTCCTACGAGCAGTACTTC
CASSLGPVVSYEQYF